The 10 T cell receptor beta chains given below trace back to one sample, sequenced in a study of cytomegalovirus exposure and HLA in healthy donors. Researchers ran the PCR with 60 Vbeta and 13 Jbeta primers. This table comes from immunoSEQ multiplex PCR, and its TCRdb copy is limited to in-frame clones, with some not included. Among around 98,000 clones, over 60% were seen once, and the ten largest hold 6.5% to 8.5%. Material for sequencing was PBMCs. These receptors all stem from a human donor in good health.

This clone appeared a few times. The genes are TRBV27 and TRBJ2-4; a possible D gene is TRBD1 (7 bases). This CDR3 has 13 amino acids. Deletions cut 6 bases from V and 8 bases from J, with 14 bases between. CDR1 is MNHEY, CDR2 SMNVEV, per germline (reference sequence). This chain's CDR3 is CASRPQGGDIQYF. Here the CDR3 DNA reads TGTGCCAGCAGGCCGCAGGGGGGAGACATTCAGTACTTC.

This chain connects TRBV5-8 to TRBJ2-7, with TRBD1 matching over 7 bases. CDR3 length equals 15 residues. Germline V gene lookup returns CDR1 SGHTS and CDR2 YDEGEE. Unmatched junction bases numbered 12, after V lost 4 bases and J lost 5 bases. The CDR3, as DNA: TGTGCCAGCAGCCCTTTAGCAGGGGGTTACAACGAGCAGTACTTC. This translates into CASSPLAGGYNEQYF.

The chain uses TRBV10-2 and TRBJ2-6, with 7 positions matching TRBD2. V was pared by 6 bases and J by 0 bases, with 11 bases of the junction left unmatched. The germline V gene encodes CDR1 WSHSY and CDR2 SAAADI. This CDR3 region has 18 residues. CDR3 amino acids: CASRGRGEGDSGANVLTF. The CDR3 DNA reads as TGCGCCAGCAGAGGTCGGGGGGAAGGAGACTCTGGGGCCAACGTCCTGACTTTC.

This clone was seen a few times. The rearrangement links TRBV2 to TRBJ1-4; D gene unclear. V gave up 7 bases and J gave up 6 bases, with 15 bases separating them. Germline CDR1 SNHLY, CDR2 FYNNEI. The CDR3 sequence is 14 residues long. The CDR3 nucleotides are TGTGCCAGCATTTTTGCGGGGAACGATGAAAAACTGTTTTTT. It yields the protein CASIFAGNDEKLFF.

The chain is built from TRBV19 and TRBJ1-1; 9 positions agree with TRBD1. The V and J ends lost 5 bases and 5 bases, in that order; junction bases with no gene match: 9. CDR1 is LNHDA, CDR2 SQIVND, per germline (reference sequence). The CDR3 consists of 15 residues. This chain's CDR3 is CASSPPGQGTTEAFF. The CDR3 coding sequence is TGTGCCAGTAGTCCCCCCGGACAGGGGACGACTGAAGCTTTCTTT. Full variable domain (outside the CDR3, taken from reference TRBV19 and TRBJ1-1): DGGITQSPKYLFRKEGQNVTLSCEQNLNHDAMYWYRQDPGQGLRLIYYSQIVNDFQKGDIAEGYSVSREKKESFPLTVTSAQKNPTAFYLCASSPPGQGTTEAFFGQGTRLTVV.

This rearrangement joins TRBV11-2 to TRBJ2-5; tentative D call: TRBD1 (5 bases). The V gene lost 1 base and the J gene lost 4 bases, with 10 bases spanning the gap. Germline V gives CDR1 SGHAT, CDR2 FQNNGV. The CDR3 totals 14 residues. The CDR3 sequence is CASSLAGLGETQYF. In nucleotides, the CDR3 is TGTGCCAGCAGCTTAGCAGGGTTGGGAGAGACCCAGTACTTC.

This rearrangement joins TRBV5-1 to TRBJ1-1; no clear D gene. V was cut by 2 bases and J by 1 base, with 12 bases left in between. The CDR3 is 15 amino acids. Per germline, CDR1 SGHRS and CDR2 YFSETQ. In DNA, the CDR3 is TGCGCCAGCAGCTTAACGGGAGTGTGGAACACTGAAGCTTTCTTT. Translated: CASSLTGVWNTEAFF.

In this sample, this clone turned up once. It is unclear where the CDR3 begins or ends on the DNA, so no DNA is shown, and the CDR3 is as TCRdb lists it. The V and J genes are TRBV6-6 and TRBJ2-2; TRBD2 is taken as the D call from the table, unchecked against the DNA. The length of the CDR3 is 14 amino acids, counting both ends. Germline loops: CDR1 MNHNY, CDR2 SVGAGI (reference sequence). The CDR3 region is CASSTSAGTGELFF.

V gene TRBV23-1 combines with J gene TRBJ1-4, with D unclear. TRBV23-1 is assigned to the ORF class and has an uncertain function. V was clipped by 2 bases and J by 8 bases, with 18 bases between them. There are 16 residues in the CDR3. The CDR3 is CASSQPWQKPSEKLFF. For the CDR3, the DNA is TGCGCCAGCAGTCAACCCTGGCAAAAGCCTAGCGAAAAACTGTTTTTT.

This clone has more than one count but fewer than ten. The chain combines TRBV19 with TRBJ1-2; D uncertain. Between the trimmed V and J ends, which lost 5 bases and 7 bases, there was a span of 14 bases. Germline loops: CDR1 LNHDA, CDR2 SQIVND (reference sequence). This CDR3 is 13 amino acids long. CDR3 region: CASSSSGYSGYTF. The CDR3 bases are TGTGCCAGTAGTTCAAGCGGTTACAGTGGCTACACCTTC.